This TCR beta chain was sequenced during a study of T-cell memory formation after mild COVID-19. TCRdb passed the 5' RACE reads through MiXCR, listing each CDR3 protein once. The sample has 140,000 to 150,000 distinct CDR3 sequences, approximately 25% seen once. The CDR3 extends over 13 amino acids. V was pared by 8 bases and J by 0 bases, with 9 bases between. Germline CDR1 SGHRS, CDR2 YFSETQ. The receptor was derived from an adult woman who had mild COVID-19 (a few samples of this study predate the infection). Cell type and time point are not known. The gene calls are TRBV5-1 and TRBJ2-1; D gene ambiguous. Sequencing was carried out using PBMCs or a T cell subset sorted from them (not recorded which). The CDR3, as DNA: TGCGCCAGTTCAGAGAGCTCCTACAATGAGCAGTTCTTC. The encoded protein is CASSESSYNEQFF.